The entry that follows covers one T cell receptor (beta chain) sequence. The antigen remains undetermined. This sample stems from a study of T cells expressing NK-cell markers. Study-level information: The eight sequenced donors comprised seven who were HCMV-seropositive and one who was seronegative. General observations from the study: In a handful of donors, dominant clonotypes made up about 25-60.1% of CD3+CD56-NKG2C+ cells. NKG2C+ dominant clonotype frequencies in 6 or 7 donors were roughly 1.0-7.5% of CD8+ T cells.

CDR3 length equals 16 residues. Germline CDR1 and CDR2: SGHTA and FQGNSA. The cDNA for TCR beta came from 5'RACE template switching with UMIs. Each CDR3 protein gets one entry in TCRdb, which reprocessed the 5' RACE reads and gives no DNA. This sample contains 350,000 to 400,000 distinct CDR3 sequences. The rearrangement links TRBV7-2 to TRBJ1-1. This clonotype was sampled from a woman in her fifties or sixties in good health. Sample: blood T cells: a sorted CD56 or NKG2C T cell subset, CD4+ or CD8+ T cells, or bulk PBMC T cells (not recorded which). CDR3 amino acids: CASSLRVVTVNTEAFF. Full variable domain (missing parts from reference TRBV7-2 and TRBJ1-1): GAGVSQSPSNKVTEKGKDVELRCDPISGHTALYWYRQSLGQGLEFLIYFQGNSAPDKSGLPSDRFSAERTGGSVSTLTIQRTQQEDSAVYLCASSLRVVTVNTEAFFGQGTRLTVV.